This T cell receptor beta chain was identified during a study of PD-1 blockade in classical Hodgkin lymphoma. Overall study results and limits: At C4D1, TCR diversity had climbed significantly for CD4+ cells, though not for CD8+ cells. Patients with a complete response exhibited baseline diversity comparable to newly diagnosed patients.

Sequencing used immunoSEQ multiplex PCR; TCRdb keeps in-frame clones, though not all of them. The sample holds roughly 47,000 clones, roughly 80% seen once. The sample holds a few counts of this clone. The antigen remains unidentified. Other DNA sequences from this sample encode an identical CDR3 as well. In every patient, relapse followed autologous stem cell transplantation, while exposure to brentuximab vedotin differed. J gave up 6 bases and V 0 bases, and 2 bases lay outside the gene matches. This CDR3 is 16 amino acids long. Germline CDR1 and CDR2: SGDLS and YYNGEE. Sample: peripheral blood mononuclear cells (PBMCs), taken before the second cycle of nivolumab. This rearrangement joins TRBV9 to TRBJ1-6, with 11 bases identical to TRBD1. This clonotype was obtained from a human donor with classical Hodgkin lymphoma. CDR3 region: CASSVEGTGGNSPLHF. CDR3 DNA: TGTGCCAGCAGCGTAGAAGGGACAGGGGGTAATTCACCCCTCCACTTT.